This T cell receptor (beta chain) was identified during a study of CD8 T cells in Susac syndrome. TEMRA sorting relied on memory subsets defined by CD27 and CD45RA staining. Random hexamers were used to reverse transcribe an amount of about 0.45 to 1 ug RNA. TCRdb passed the immunoSEQ multiplex PCR reads through MiXCR, listing each CDR3 protein once. Here the sample spans about 2,500 distinct CDR3 sequences, 70% to 85% being singletons. Germline values: CDR1 SGHTA, CDR2 FQGNSA. The V gene lost 1 base and the J gene lost 8 bases, with 14 bases spanning the gap. The CDR3 covers 14 residues. The chain carries TRBV7-2 and TRBJ1-1; TRBD1 might be the D (5 bases). The sequence was obtained from a human donor with Susac syndrome. Material: CD8+ TEMRA cells from PBMCs. Subset reported: FACS-sorted terminally differentiated effector memory CD8+ T cells re-expressing CD45RA (CD8+ TEMRA). CDR3 nucleotide sequence: TGTGCCAGCAGCTTAGTGATAGACAGACCCGAAGCTTTCTTT. Its protein is CASSLVIDRPEAFF.